The subject of this entry is one T cell receptor beta chain. The CDR3 extends over 15 amino acids. CDR1 KGHSH and CDR2 LQKENI come from the germline V gene. Deletions cut 3 bases from V and 3 bases from J, with 12 bases between. The data were taken from a study of OX40 agonist ivuxolimab in advanced cancers. Sequencing was performed with immunoSEQ multiplex PCR; in TCRdb, only in-frame clones are kept and a portion is missing. The profile shows approximately 70,000 clones, approximately 83% of them singletons. The sequenced sample was CD4+ or CD8+ T cells sorted from blood, obtained in a trial of the OX40 agonist ivuxolimab. The source is an adult with an advanced solid tumor such as melanoma, head and neck, liver or kidney cancer. V usage is TRBV18 and J usage is TRBJ2-4, with D unclear. The CDR3 reads CASSPVGSNKNIQYF. The CDR3 DNA is TGTGCCAGCTCACCTGTTGGTTCGAACAAAAACATTCAGTACTTC.